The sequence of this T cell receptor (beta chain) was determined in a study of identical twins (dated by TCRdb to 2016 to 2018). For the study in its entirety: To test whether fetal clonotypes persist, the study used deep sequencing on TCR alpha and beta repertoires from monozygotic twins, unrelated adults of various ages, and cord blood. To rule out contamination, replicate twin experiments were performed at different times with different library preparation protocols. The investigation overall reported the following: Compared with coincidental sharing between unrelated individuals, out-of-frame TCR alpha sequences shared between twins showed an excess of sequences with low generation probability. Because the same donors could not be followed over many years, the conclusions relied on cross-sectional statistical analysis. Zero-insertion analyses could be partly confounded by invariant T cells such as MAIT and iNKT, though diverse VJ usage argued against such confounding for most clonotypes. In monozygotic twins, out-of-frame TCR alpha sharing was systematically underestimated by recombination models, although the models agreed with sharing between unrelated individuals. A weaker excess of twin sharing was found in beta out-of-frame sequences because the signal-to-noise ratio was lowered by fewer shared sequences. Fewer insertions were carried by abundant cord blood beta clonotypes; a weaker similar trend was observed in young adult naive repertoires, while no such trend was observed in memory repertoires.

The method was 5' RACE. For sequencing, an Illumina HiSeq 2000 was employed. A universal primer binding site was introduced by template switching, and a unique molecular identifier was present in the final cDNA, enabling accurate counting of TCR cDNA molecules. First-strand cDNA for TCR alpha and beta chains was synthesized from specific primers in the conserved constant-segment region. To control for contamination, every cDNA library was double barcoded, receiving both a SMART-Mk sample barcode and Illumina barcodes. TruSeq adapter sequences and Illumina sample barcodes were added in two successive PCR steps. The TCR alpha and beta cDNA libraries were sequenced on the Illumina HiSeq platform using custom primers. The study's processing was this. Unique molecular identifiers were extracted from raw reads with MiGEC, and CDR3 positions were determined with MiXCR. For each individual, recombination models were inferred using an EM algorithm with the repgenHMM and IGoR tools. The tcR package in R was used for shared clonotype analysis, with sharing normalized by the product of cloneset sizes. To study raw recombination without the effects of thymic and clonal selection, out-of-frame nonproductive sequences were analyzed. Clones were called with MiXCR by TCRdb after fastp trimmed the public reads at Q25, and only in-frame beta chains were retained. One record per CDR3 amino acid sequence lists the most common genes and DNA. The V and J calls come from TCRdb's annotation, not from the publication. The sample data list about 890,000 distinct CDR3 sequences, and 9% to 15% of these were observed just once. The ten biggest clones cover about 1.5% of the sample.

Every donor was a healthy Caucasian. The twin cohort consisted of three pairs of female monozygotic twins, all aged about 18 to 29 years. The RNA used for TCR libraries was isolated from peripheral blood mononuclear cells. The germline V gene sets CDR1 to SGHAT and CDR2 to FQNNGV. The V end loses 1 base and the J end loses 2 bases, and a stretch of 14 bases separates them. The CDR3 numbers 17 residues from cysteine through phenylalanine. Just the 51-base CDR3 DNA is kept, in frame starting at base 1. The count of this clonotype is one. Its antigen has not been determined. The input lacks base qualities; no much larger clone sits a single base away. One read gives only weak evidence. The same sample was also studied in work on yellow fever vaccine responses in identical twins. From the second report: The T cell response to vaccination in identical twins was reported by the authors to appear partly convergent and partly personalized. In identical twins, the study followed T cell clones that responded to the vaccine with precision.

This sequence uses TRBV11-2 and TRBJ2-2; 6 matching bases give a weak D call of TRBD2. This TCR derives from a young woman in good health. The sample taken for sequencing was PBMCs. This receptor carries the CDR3 CASSLATGGTNTGELFF. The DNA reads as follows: TGTGCCAGCAGCTTAGCCACCGGGGGAACAAACACCGGGGAGCTGTTTTTT.